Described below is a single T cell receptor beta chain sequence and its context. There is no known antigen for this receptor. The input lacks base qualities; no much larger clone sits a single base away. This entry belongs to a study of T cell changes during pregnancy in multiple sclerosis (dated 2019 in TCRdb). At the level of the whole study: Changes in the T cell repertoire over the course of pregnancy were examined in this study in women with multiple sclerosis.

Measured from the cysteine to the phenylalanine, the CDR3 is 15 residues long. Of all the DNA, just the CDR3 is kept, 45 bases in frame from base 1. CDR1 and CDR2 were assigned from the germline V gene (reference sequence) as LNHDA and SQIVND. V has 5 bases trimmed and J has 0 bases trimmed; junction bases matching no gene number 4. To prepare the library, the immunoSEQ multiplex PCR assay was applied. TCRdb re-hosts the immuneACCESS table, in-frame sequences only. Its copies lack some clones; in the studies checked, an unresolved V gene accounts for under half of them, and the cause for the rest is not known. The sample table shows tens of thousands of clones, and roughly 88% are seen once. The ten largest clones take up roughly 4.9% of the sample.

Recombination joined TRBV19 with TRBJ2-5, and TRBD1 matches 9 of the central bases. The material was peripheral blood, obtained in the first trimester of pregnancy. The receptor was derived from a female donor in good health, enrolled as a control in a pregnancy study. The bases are TGTGCCAGTAGTTTGGGACAGGGATACCAAGAGACCCAGTACTTC. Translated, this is CASSLGQGYQETQYF.